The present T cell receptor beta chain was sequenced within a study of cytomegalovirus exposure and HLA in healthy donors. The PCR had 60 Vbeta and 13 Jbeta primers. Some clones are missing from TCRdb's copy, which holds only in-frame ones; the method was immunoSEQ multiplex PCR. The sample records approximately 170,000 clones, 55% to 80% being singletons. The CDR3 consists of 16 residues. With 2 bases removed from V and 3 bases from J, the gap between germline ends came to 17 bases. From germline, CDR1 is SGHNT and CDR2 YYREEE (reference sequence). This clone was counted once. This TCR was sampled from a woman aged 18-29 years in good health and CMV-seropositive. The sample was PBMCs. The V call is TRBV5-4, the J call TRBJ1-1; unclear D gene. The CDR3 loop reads CASSFVVDGLDTEAFF. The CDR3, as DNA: TGTGCCAGCAGCTTTGTAGTAGACGGACTAGACACTGAAGCTTTCTTT.